The clone carrying this T cell receptor (beta chain) occurred a few times. What it recognizes is unknown. The data are from a study of T-cell memory formation after mild COVID-19. Study information: Among the donors, TCR clusters were largely specific to each donor. Overall study findings and caveats: Researchers report contracting CD4+ clones mostly in CM and EM, with CD8+ clones in EMRA.

TCRdb ran MiXCR on the 5' RACE reads and lists one entry per CDR3 protein. The sample contains 180,000 or so distinct CDR3 sequences, approximately 10% of which appear only once. The length of the CDR3 is 14 residues. Trimming cost V 1 base and J 2 bases, with 6 bases left between them. Germline CDR1 reads SGHTA; CDR2 reads FQGTGA. The sequence was obtained from a man younger than 30 who had mild COVID-19 (a few samples of this study predate the infection). Cell type and time point are not known. The chain recombines TRBV7-3 with TRBJ2-1; unclear D gene. Sequences were obtained from PBMCs or a T cell subset sorted from them (not recorded which). CDR3 in DNA: TGTGCCAGCAGCTTAAGTCCCGCCTACAATGAGCAGTTCTTC. Translated: CASSLSPAYNEQFF.